In this sample, the clone carrying this T cell receptor (beta chain) turned up once. The CDR3 extends over 19 amino acids. Unmatched junction bases numbered 16, after V lost 4 bases and J lost 0 bases. Germline V gives CDR1 SGDLS, CDR2 YYNGEE. This entry is derived from a study of blood T cell repertoires in COVID-19. Study-wide context: Samples representing acute and convalescent COVID-19 were sourced from the United States, Italy and Spain.

The assay was immunoSEQ multiplex PCR, and TCRdb's table has in-frame clones only and misses some. The sample has 250,000 to 300,000 clones; 90% are singletons. Individuals aged about 18 to 89 years were recruited from about two dozen US areas. Recovered Cohort 3 donors showed two negative PCRs, clearance, or symptom resolution. Source material: PBMCs or T cells enriched from blood (not recorded which). The chain is built from TRBV9 and TRBJ2-5; TRBD2 aligns across 9 bases. This receptor was obtained from a woman in her 30s who had recovered from COVID-19. CDR3 amino acids: CASSSLGSSGSAYQETQYF. The CDR3 bases are TGTGCCAGCAGCTCCCTCGGAAGTAGCGGGAGCGCGTACCAAGAGACCCAGTACTTC.